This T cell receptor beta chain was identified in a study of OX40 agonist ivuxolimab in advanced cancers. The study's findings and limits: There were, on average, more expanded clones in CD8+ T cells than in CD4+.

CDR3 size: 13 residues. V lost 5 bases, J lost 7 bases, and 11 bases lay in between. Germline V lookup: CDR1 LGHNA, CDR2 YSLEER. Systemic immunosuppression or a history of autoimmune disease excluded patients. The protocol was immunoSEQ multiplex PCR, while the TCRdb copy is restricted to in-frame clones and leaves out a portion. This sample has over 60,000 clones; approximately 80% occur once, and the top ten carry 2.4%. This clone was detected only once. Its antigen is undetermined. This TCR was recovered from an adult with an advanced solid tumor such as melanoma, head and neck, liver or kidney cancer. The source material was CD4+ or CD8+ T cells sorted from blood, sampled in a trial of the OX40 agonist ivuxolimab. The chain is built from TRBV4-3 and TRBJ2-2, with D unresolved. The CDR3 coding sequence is TGCGCCAGCAGCATTATGTCTAACGGGGAGCTGTTTTTT. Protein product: CASSIMSNGELFF.